These 10 T cell receptor beta chains share one sample of origin, sequenced in a study of T cell responses to AZD1222 COVID-19 vaccine. TCRdb keeps only in-frame clones here, not all; method: immunoSEQ multiplex PCR. The repertoire consists of under 80,000 clones, with 70% to 90% occurring once and the leading ten covering approximately 1.3%. Specimen: peripheral blood, collected 28 days after the second AZD1222 dose. The origin of the receptors is an adult who received the AZD1222 COVID-19 vaccine.

V is TRBV6-5 and J is TRBJ1-2, with D possibly being TRBD1 (6 bases). Germline values: CDR1 MNHEY, CDR2 SVGAGI. V gave up 1 base and J gave up 3 bases, with 12 bases separating them. The CDR3 is 15 amino acids. The CDR3 nucleotides read TGTGCCAGCAGTTACTGGGACACAGGACACTATGGCTACACCTTC. Translated, it gives CASSYWDTGHYGYTF.

V gene TRBV12-3 or TRBV12-4 combines with J gene TRBJ2-1; D is undetermined. The CDR3 is made up of 12 amino acids. V was pared by 3 bases and J by 3 bases, with 3 bases between. In nucleotides, the CDR3 is TGTGCCAGCAGTTTGAGCTACAATGAGCAGTTCTTC. Translating it yields CASSLSYNEQFF.

The chain couples TRBV29-1 to TRBJ2-3; 13 nucleotides agree with TRBD2. The CDR3 covers 15 residues. With 4 bases clipped from V and 7 bases from J, the junction kept 8 bases outside the gene matches. CDR1 and CDR2 (germline): SQVTM, ANQGSEA. The CDR3 sequence is CSVGGTSGIDYTQYF. The CDR3 nucleotides are TGCAGCGTTGGGGGGACTAGCGGGATAGATTATACGCAGTATTTT.

This clone was found once. V usage is TRBV13 and J usage is TRBJ2-7; D is perhaps TRBD2 (6 bases). V lost 4 bases to trimming and J lost 3 bases, with 7 bases between them. CDR3 length: 12 amino acids. The germline V gene encodes CDR1 PRHDT and CDR2 FYEKMQ (reference sequence). CDR3 sequence: CASSSGDYEQYF. The CDR3, as DNA: TGTGCCAGCAGCTCGGGAGACTACGAGCAGTACTTC.

As DNA, the CDR3 is TGTGCCAGCAGCTTAGCGGGGGACAGGCCAATCACCTTC. Translated: CASSLAGDRPITF. The gene calls are TRBV7-2 and TRBJ1-2; 8 bases fit TRBD1. V was pared by 0 bases and J by 13 bases, with 7 bases of the junction left unmatched. Looked up from germline, CDR1 is SGHTA and CDR2 is FQGNSA. This CDR3 comprises 13 residues. The variable domain in full, with the rest retrieved from reference TRBV7-2 and TRBJ1-2, is GAGVSQSPSNKVTEKGKDVELRCDPISGHTALYWYRQSLGQGLEFLIYFQGNSAPDKSGLPSDRFSAERTGGSVSTLTIQRTQQEDSAVYLCASSLAGDRPITFGSGTRLTVV.

V is TRBV12-3 or TRBV12-4 and J is TRBJ1-2; possibly TRBD1 for D (5 bases). The CDR3 covers 12 residues. Trimming removed 5 bases at V and 2 bases at J, with 6 bases between. DNA of the CDR3: TGTGCCAGCAGTCAGGGAAACTATGGCTACACCTTC. This gives the protein CASSQGNYGYTF.

CDR3 in amino acids: CASSQGWAGVAGELFF. CDR3 bases: TGTGCCAGCAGCCAAGGATGGGCGGGAGTGGCCGGGGAGCTGTTTTTT. The chain couples TRBV3-1 (or the pseudogene TRBV3-2) to TRBJ2-2; 7 bases match TRBD2. This CDR3 has 16 residues. In germline, CDR1 is LGHDT, CDR2 YNNKEL (reference sequence). J was trimmed by 6 bases and V by 1 base; bases with no gene match: 8.

This clone appeared a few times. V and J are TRBV11-3 and TRBJ1-3; 8 bases are a match to TRBD1. The CDR3 totals 16 residues. Germline assignment: CDR1 SGHNT and CDR2 YENEEA. Trimming at V came to 7 bases and at J to 1 base, leaving 9 bases not matched to a gene. CDR3 DNA sequence: TGTGCCAGCAATCGAAAAACAGGGGGATCTGGAAACACCATATATTTT. Its protein product is CASNRKTGGSGNTIYF.

This clone was seen more than once but under ten times. This sequence joins TRBV6-2 or TRBV6-3 and TRBJ1-5, with D hard to call. Per germline, CDR1 MNHEY and CDR2 SVGEGT. The CDR3 is 15 amino acids. V was shortened by 0 bases and J by 0 bases, with 6 bases between the two germline ends. The CDR3 sequence is CASSYSGASNQPQHF. In DNA form, the CDR3 reads TGTGCCAGCAGTTACTCGGGTGCTAGCAATCAGCCCCAGCATTTT.

J is TRBJ1-3 and V is TRBV18; 7 bases match TRBD1. Germline V gene lookup returns CDR1 KGHSH and CDR2 LQKENI. Germline trimming cut 3 bases from V and 0 bases from J; bases unmatched to any gene: 5. This CDR3 comprises 16 residues. CDR3 DNA sequence: TGTGCCAGCTCACCCCTGGGGACAGTCTCTGGAAACACCATATATTTT. Translation gives CASSPLGTVSGNTIYF. The whole variable domain, filled in from reference TRBV18 and TRBJ1-3, reads NAGVMQNPRHLVRRRGQEARLRCSPMKGHSHVYWYRQLPEEGLKFMVYLQKENIIDESGMPKERFSAEFPKEGPSILRIQQVVRGDSAAYFCASSPLGTVSGNTIYFGEGSWLTVV.